The next 18 T cell receptor beta chains were all read from a single sample in a study of shared clonotypes between healthy human individuals. The table came from immunoSEQ multiplex PCR; TCRdb's copy has only in-frame clones and leaves some out. Found here are around 2.1 million clones, around 93% of them singletons; the top ten hold about 1.5%. CD45RO-negative, CCR7-positively selected cells formed the naive CD8 fraction, excluding terminally differentiated effector memory CD45RA+ cells. Material for sequencing was naive CD8+ T cells from PBMCs. These receptor sequences come from a man younger than 35 in good health. Some clones in this sample may be carry-over from other donors' samples.

This sequence joins TRBV11-2 and TRBJ1-1; 7 bases fit TRBD1. The V and J ends lost 4 bases and 0 bases, in that order; junction bases with no gene match: 11. There are 17 residues in the CDR3. The V gene's germline CDR1 is SGHAT and CDR2 FQNNGV. The CDR3 DNA reads TGTGCCAGCAGCTCCATTGGACAGGAGGAAGTGAACACTGAAGCTTTCTTT. This codes for CASSSIGQEEVNTEAFF.

This clone was seen once. This chain's CDR3 is CASSRTLSGANVLTF. For the CDR3, the DNA is TGCGCCAGCAGCCGCACCCTCTCTGGGGCCAACGTCCTGACTTTC. The rearrangement uses TRBV4-1 and TRBJ2-6; no clear D. The CDR3 contains 15 residues. Germline V gene data show CDR1 as MGHRA and CDR2 as YSYEKL. The V gene lost 4 bases and the J gene lost 0 bases, with 7 bases spanning the gap.

The chain combines TRBV12-5 with TRBJ2-2; perhaps TRBD2 as D (6 bases). CDR1 LGHNT and CDR2 FRNRAP come from the germline V gene. The CDR3 has 15 amino acids. Trimming removed 6 bases at V and 1 base at J, with 12 bases between. The CDR3 loop reads CASGLGTWNTGELFF. CDR3 coding DNA: TGTGCTAGTGGACTCGGGACTTGGAACACCGGGGAGCTGTTTTTT.

The rearrangement links TRBV5-5 to TRBJ1-4; D not resolved. This CDR3 region has 14 residues. Germline-derived CDR1 and CDR2 are SGHKS and YYEKEE (reference sequence). Deletions cut 1 base from V and 5 bases from J, with 9 bases between. The CDR3 region is CASSLSGPNEKLFF. CDR3 bases: TGTGCCAGCAGCTTGTCCGGCCCCAATGAAAAACTGTTTTTT. The whole variable domain, filled in from reference TRBV5-5 and TRBJ1-4, reads DAGVTQSPTHLIKTRGQQVTLRCSPISGHKSVSWYQQVLGQGPQFIFQYYEKEERGRGNFPDRFSARQFPNYSSELNVNALLLGDSALYLCASSLSGPNEKLFFGSGTQLSVL.

This rearrangement joins TRBV6-5 to TRBJ2-7; D assignment may be TRBD1 or TRBD2 (5 bases each). V lost 5 bases and J lost 3, with 11 bases in between. The germline gives CDR1 MNHEY, CDR2 SVGAGI. The CDR3 covers 13 residues. The CDR3 sequence: CASSGDQSYEQYF. The CDR3 DNA follows: TGTGCCAGCAGTGGGGACCAGAGCTACGAGCAGTACTTC.

The V and J genes are TRBV15 and TRBJ1-2; D unclear. Germline V gene lookup returns CDR1 LNHNV and CDR2 YYDKDF (reference sequence). V lost 5 bases and J 4 bases, leaving 11 bases between the germline ends. The CDR3 runs 13 residues. CDR3 sequence reads: CATSGAETYGYTF. The CDR3 DNA reads TGTGCCACCAGCGGAGCAGAGACCTATGGCTACACCTTC.

The CDR3 reads CASRGTRQETQYF. CDR3 nucleotides: TGTGCCAGCAGAGGGACACGCCAAGAGACCCAGTACTTC. The chain links TRBV2 to TRBJ2-5; the D gene is possibly TRBD1 (6 bases). Germline assignment: CDR1 SNHLY and CDR2 FYNNEI. The CDR3 loop spans 13 amino acids. V was shortened by 6 bases and J by 1 base, with 9 bases between the two germline ends.

V and J are TRBV4-1 and TRBJ2-1, with D possibly TRBD2 on 6 matching bases. Germline values: CDR1 MGHRA, CDR2 YSYEKL. The CDR3 length is 16 residues. The V gene lost 4 bases and the J gene lost 6 bases, with 19 bases spanning the gap. CDR3 nucleotide sequence: TGCGCCAGCAGCCCTCGGACTATCCAACCCCGCAATGAGCAGTTCTTC. Its translation: CASSPRTIQPRNEQFF.

The rearrangement links TRBV28 to TRBJ1-1; D ambiguous. V was shortened by 6 bases and J by 12 bases, with 14 bases between the two germline ends. CDR1 is MDHEN and CDR2 is SYDVKM in the germline V gene. This CDR3 contains 11 residues. Here the CDR3 DNA reads TGTGCCAGCAGCCGTGGCTTGGAGACTTTCTTT. Its translation is CASSRGLETFF.

This chain links TRBV4-2 with TRBJ1-1, with a weak D call TRBD1 (6 bases). The germline CDR1 and CDR2 sequences are LGHNA and YNFKEQ. The CDR3 spans 15 residues. V lost 4 bases and J lost 4, with 16 bases in between. CDR3 sequence reads: CASSLHSRGSTEAFF. In nucleotides, the CDR3 is TGTGCCAGCAGCCTCCATTCCAGGGGTAGCACTGAAGCTTTCTTT.

The chain carries TRBV4-1 and TRBJ2-7; TRBD1 is a possible D gene (5 bases). CDR1 and CDR2 from the germline V gene are MGHRA and YSYEKL. CDR3 size: 15 residues. The V end was cut by 0 bases, the J end by 1 base, with 10 bases between. CDR3 sequence: CASSQDPGRSYEQYF. The CDR3 nucleotides are TGCGCCAGCAGCCAAGATCCAGGGCGATCCTACGAGCAGTACTTC.

V and J are TRBV5-1 and TRBJ2-2; maybe TRBD2 (5 bases). The CDR3 is 17 amino acids. CDR1 and CDR2 from the germline V gene are SGHRS and YFSETQ. The V gene lost 2 bases and the J gene lost 3 bases, with 17 bases spanning the gap. The CDR3 reads CASSLLGLLTDTGELFF. In nucleotides, the CDR3 is TGCGCCAGCAGCTTACTAGGACTTCTTACTGACACCGGGGAGCTGTTTTTT.

The chain joins TRBV5-6 to TRBJ2-7; 11 nucleotides align to TRBD1. The CDR3 consists of 15 residues. Trimming removed 6 bases from V and 7 bases from J; junction bases left unmatched: 12. Germline CDR1 is SGHDT and CDR2 is YYEEEE. The CDR3 sequence is CASNRGAGTGGEQYF. The CDR3 nucleotides read TGTGCCAGCAACAGAGGGGCGGGGACAGGGGGAGAGCAGTACTTC.

The rearrangement uses TRBV9 and TRBJ2-3, with 7 nucleotides matching TRBD2. This CDR3 has 16 residues. Germline V gene data show CDR1 as SGDLS and CDR2 as YYNGEE. The junction had 12 bases not matched to a gene; V was cut back by 1 base and J by 7 bases. CDR3 protein: CASSVQASGTPHTQYF. The CDR3 coding sequence is TGTGCCAGCAGCGTACAGGCTAGCGGAACCCCTCATACGCAGTATTTT.

V and J are TRBV7-2 and TRBJ2-7, with 10 bases that match TRBD2. The CDR3 covers 14 residues. Germline-derived CDR1 and CDR2 are SGHTA and FQGNSA. V lost 4 bases to trimming and J lost 3 bases; unmatched junction nucleotides: 3. In nucleotides, the CDR3 is TGTGCCAGCAGCTCTCGACTAGCGGGCTACGAGCAGTACTTC. It translates to CASSSRLAGYEQYF.

The chain carries TRBV19 and TRBJ1-1, with 9 positions matching TRBD1. Trimming removed 0 bases from V and 0 bases from J; junction bases left unmatched: 8. The V gene's germline CDR1 is LNHDA and CDR2 SQIVND (reference sequence). The CDR3 consists of 18 residues. The CDR3 sequence: CASSIDVYWTGVNTEAFF. DNA for the CDR3: TGTGCCAGTAGTATAGATGTCTATTGGACAGGGGTGAACACTGAAGCTTTCTTT.

This clone occurred once. The rearrangement links TRBV6-5 to TRBJ1-1, with D unresolved. Germline assignment: CDR1 MNHEY and CDR2 SVGAGI. The CDR3 loop spans 13 amino acids. V was cut by 7 bases and J by 4 bases, with 13 bases left in between. For the CDR3, the DNA is TGTGCCAGCACCCCCGGGTGGAGCACTGAAGCTTTCTTT. Residues: CASTPGWSTEAFF.

The rearrangement uses TRBV10-3 and TRBJ2-1; D possibly corresponds to TRBD2 (6 bases). The CDR3 is 16 amino acids. The V end was cut by 6 bases, the J end by 5 bases, with 20 bases between. CDR1 ENHRY and CDR2 SYGVKD come from the germline V gene. This chain's CDR3 is CAISRIAVRGDNEQFF. The CDR3 bases are TGTGCCATCAGCCGTATAGCGGTCCGTGGGGACAATGAGCAGTTCTTC.